Shown below are 10 T cell receptor beta chains from a single sample sequenced in a study of cytomegalovirus exposure and HLA in healthy donors. Amplification used 60 Vbeta primers and 13 Jbeta primers. Only in-frame clones appear in the TCRdb table, and some are missing; sequencing was by immunoSEQ multiplex PCR. This sample's table has about 120,000 clones. Sequencing input: PBMCs. The receptors stem from a man younger than 35 in good health and CMV-seronegative.

The chain recombines TRBV15 with TRBJ2-4; D perhaps matches TRBD1 (6 bases). CDR3 length: 16 residues. Trimming took 4 bases from V and 0 from J, leaving 13 bases between them. CDR1 LNHNV and CDR2 YYDKDF come from the germline V gene (reference sequence). CDR3 in amino acids: CATSTPGHLAKNIQYF. DNA for the CDR3: TGTGCCACCAGCACTCCGGGACATCTAGCCAAAAACATTCAGTACTTC. The whole variable domain, remainder taken from reference TRBV15 and TRBJ2-4, is DAMVIQNPRYQVTQFGKPVTLSCSQTLNHNVMYWYQQKSSQAPKLLFHYYDKDFNNEADTPDNFQSRRPNTSFCFLDIRSPGLGDTAMYLCATSTPGHLAKNIQYFGAGTRLSVL.

The rearrangement links TRBV7-8 to TRBJ1-5; no firm D call. Germline assignment: CDR1 SGHVS and CDR2 FQNEAQ. V gave up 1 base and J gave up 1 base, with 20 bases separating them. The CDR3 is 19 amino acids. As DNA, the CDR3 is TGTGCCAGCAGCTTAGGTACTTTATGGTTGACATCAAGCAATCAGCCCCAGCATTTT. Translated: CASSLGTLWLTSSNQPQHF.

The rearrangement links TRBV28 to TRBJ1-2; D gene unclear. Germline V gene sequence: CDR1 MDHEN, CDR2 SYDVKM. V dropped 5 bases and J dropped 5 bases, with 9 bases sitting between them. The CDR3 runs to 12 residues. The CDR3 loop is CASSRGGYGYTF. The CDR3 DNA sequence: TGTGCCAGCAGTCGCGGAGGGTATGGCTACACCTTC.

The J gene is TRBJ1-2, the V gene TRBV28; 8 nucleotides align to TRBD1. Unmatched junction bases numbered 8, after V lost 4 bases and J lost 7 bases. CDR1 and CDR2 (germline): MDHEN, SYDVKM. The CDR3 runs to 14 residues. CDR3 sequence: CASSYPTGAAGYTF. As DNA, the CDR3 is TGTGCCAGCAGTTATCCGACAGGGGCCGCTGGCTACACCTTC.

The gene calls are TRBV10-3 and TRBJ2-2; tentative D call: TRBD1 (6 bases). CDR3 length equals 12 residues. V was trimmed by 11 bases and J by 3 bases, leaving 10 bases between them. The V gene's germline CDR1 is ENHRY and CDR2 SYGVKD. In DNA form, the CDR3 reads TGTGCCGCACAGGGTCACACCGGGGAGCTGTTTTTT. Its translation: CAAQGHTGELFF.

The DNA for the CDR3 is TGTGCCATCAGTGATCCCTTACTAGCGGGAGAGGGATACGAGCAGTACTTC. Protein sequence: CAISDPLLAGEGYEQYF. The chain has TRBV10-3 and TRBJ2-7; 11 nucleotides line up with TRBD2. The CDR3 consists of 17 residues. J was trimmed by 4 bases and V by 3 bases; bases with no gene match: 11. The germline V gene encodes CDR1 ENHRY and CDR2 SYGVKD.

The DNA of the CDR3 is TGTGCCATAAATGGTGAGGGTCACACTGAAGCTTTCTTT. Translation: CAINGEGHTEAFF. The chain joins TRBV10-3 to TRBJ1-1; D is ambiguous. The germline CDR1 and CDR2 sequences are ENHRY and SYGVKD. V was cut by 9 bases and J by 3 bases, with 14 bases left in between. The CDR3 sequence is 13 residues long.

The chain uses TRBV18 and TRBJ2-7, with TRBD2 matching 9 bases. V lost 5 bases to trimming and J lost 2 bases; unmatched junction nucleotides: 13. The CDR3 totals 17 residues. Germline V gene lookup returns CDR1 KGHSH and CDR2 LQKENI. As DNA, the CDR3 is TGTGCCAGCTCAGGGGGGATTAGCGGGAGTGTGGCCTACGAGCAGTACTTC. It specifies CASSGGISGSVAYEQYF.

The gene calls are TRBV14 and TRBJ1-4; weak D call: TRBD1 (6 bases). From germline, CDR1 is SGHDN and CDR2 FVKESK. The V end lost 0 bases, the J end lost 7 bases, and 12 bases lay between the germline ends. The CDR3 length is 15 residues. The CDR3 nucleotides are TGTGCCAGCAGCCAAGATGCAGGGGCAGGTGAAAAACTGTTTTTT. This codes for CASSQDAGAGEKLFF.

The chain couples TRBV5-4 to TRBJ1-2, with 7 bases that match TRBD1. J gave up 7 bases and V 5 bases, and 11 bases lay outside the gene matches. Per germline, CDR1 SGHNT and CDR2 YYREEE (reference sequence). This CDR3 contains 14 residues. The CDR3 region is CASRPLGTVGGYTF. Written as DNA, the CDR3 is TGTGCCAGCAGGCCTCTGGGGACAGTTGGTGGCTACACCTTC.